The 27 T cell receptor beta chains reported below all come from one sample, sequenced in a study of human T cells and chemical hapten exposure. Noted time point: pre-sensitization, week 0. The treatment denotes: therapeutic diphenylcyclopropenone sensitization with weekly scalp DPC. TCRdb redid the calling of the RACE reads with MiXCR, one entry per CDR3 protein. The table includes some 330,000 distinct CDR3 sequences, around 5.5% detected once. The source was whole blood, collected in connection with sensitization to the hapten diphenylcyclopropenone (DPC). The source is a woman aged 18-30 years with alopecia areata. Some clones in this sample may be carry-over from other donors' samples.

This clonotype was counted only a few times. The chain couples TRBV7-9 to TRBJ1-1, with no clear D. CDR1 SEHNR and CDR2 FQNEAQ come from the germline V gene (reference sequence). CDR3 size: 13 residues. V gave up 5 bases and J gave up 0 bases, with 7 bases separating them. The chain's CDR3 is CASSASMNTEAFF. The CDR3 DNA is TGTGCCAGCAGCGCGTCCATGAACACTGAAGCTTTCTTT.

DNA for the CDR3: TGTGCCAGCACCCGCGGACTAGTGAGGTCAGATACGCAGTATTTT. It translates to CASTRGLVRSDTQYF. V usage is TRBV7-2 and J usage is TRBJ2-3, with 7 bases matching TRBD2. CDR1 is SGHTA, CDR2 FQGNSA, per germline. The CDR3 contains 15 residues. J was trimmed by 4 bases and V by 7 bases; bases with no gene match: 11.

Only a few counts were recorded for this clonotype. The chain employs TRBV5-5 and TRBJ1-1; 9 bases fit TRBD1. The CDR3 loop spans 15 amino acids. The germline V gene has CDR1 SGHKS and CDR2 YYEKEE (reference sequence). The V and J ends lost 4 bases and 10 bases, in that order; junction bases with no gene match: 14. For the CDR3, the DNA is TGTGCCAGCAGCACCGACAGGGGGTACCCCTTCGGAGCTTTCTTT. This sequence encodes CASSTDRGYPFGAFF.

This clonotype was seen repeatedly, ten times or more. The gene calls are TRBV12-3 or TRBV12-4 and TRBJ1-2, with TRBD1 matching over 8 bases. CDR3 length: 14 residues. V was clipped by 3 bases and J by 4 bases; unmatched bases: 4. CDR3 nucleotides: TGTGCCAGCAGTTTGGCAGGGGGCAGCTATGGCTACACCTTC. This translates into CASSLAGGSYGYTF.

This clonotype was seen a few times. The CDR3 spells CASSQEGVTYEQYF. In nucleotides, the CDR3 is TGTGCCAGCAGCCAAGAGGGGGTGACCTACGAGCAGTACTTC. This chain uses TRBV3-1 with TRBJ2-7; the D call may be TRBD1 or TRBD2 (5 bases each). Germline loops: CDR1 LGHDT, CDR2 YNNKEL (reference sequence). CDR3 size: 14 residues. The V and J ends lost 0 bases and 2 bases respectively, with 8 bases between them.

The chain is built from TRBV19 and TRBJ2-2; TRBD1 aligns across 7 bases. The trim removed 7 bases at V and 0 bases at J, leaving 2 bases unmatched. Germline V gives CDR1 LNHDA, CDR2 SQIVND (reference sequence). CDR3 length: 14 residues. The CDR3 here is CASTGTANTGELFF. As DNA, the CDR3 is TGTGCCAGTACCGGGACAGCGAACACCGGGGAGCTGTTTTTT.

This clonotype was counted only a few times. The rearrangement joins TRBV3-1 to TRBJ1-1; the D is unclear. The ends were cut back, 1 base at V and 3 bases at J, with 6 bases in the middle. Germline CDR1 is LGHDT and CDR2 is YNNKEL (reference sequence). The CDR3 is 13 residues long. The CDR3 is CASSQATDTEAFF. DNA of the CDR3: TGTGCCAGCAGCCAAGCTACGGACACTGAAGCTTTCTTT.

This clonotype has just a few counts. This sequence joins TRBV6-5 and TRBJ2-7; 10 bases are shared with TRBD2. V shed 6 bases, J shed 3 bases, and the junction held 11 bases outside the gene matches. The CDR3 spans 16 residues. In germline, CDR1 is MNHEY, CDR2 SVGAGI. The CDR3 reads CASSRPGLAEFYEQYF. The CDR3 nucleotides read TGTGCCAGCAGCCGCCCCGGACTAGCGGAGTTCTACGAGCAGTACTTC.

Concerning this clonotype: Being one base from a much bigger clone, this may be a read error. The rearrangement uses TRBV28 and TRBJ1-1; D gene uncertain. Per the germline V gene, CDR1 is MDHEN and CDR2 is SYDVKM. The V gene lost 4 bases and the J gene lost 11 bases, with 17 bases spanning the gap. The CDR3 totals 13 residues. The CDR3 loop is CASSSSGELRAFF. The CDR3 DNA is TGTGCCAGCAGTTCCTCCGGGGAGCTTAGGGCTTTCTTT.

This clonotype was counted at least ten times. The chain couples TRBV6-2 or TRBV6-3 to TRBJ2-3; D might be TRBD2 (6 bases). The V gene's germline CDR1 is MNHEY and CDR2 SVGEGT. The V gene lost 2 bases and the J gene lost 7 bases, with 16 bases spanning the gap. CDR3 length: 15 amino acids. CDR3: CASSYGTPQGNTQYF. The CDR3 nucleotides read TGTGCCAGCAGTTACGGGACTCCTCAAGGGAATACGCAGTATTTT.

The J gene is TRBJ2-2, the V gene TRBV12-5; possible D gene TRBD1, 6 bases. Deletions cut 1 base from V and 0 bases from J, with 9 bases between. Germline CDR1 and CDR2: LGHNT and FRNRAP. The CDR3 spans 16 residues. CDR3 amino acids: CASGLGQVTNTGELFF. The CDR3 DNA follows: TGTGCTAGTGGTTTGGGACAGGTTACGAACACCGGGGAGCTGTTTTTT.

The chain uses TRBV20-1 and TRBJ1-6; D is unresolved. CDR1 is DFQATT and CDR2 is SNEGSKA in the germline V gene (reference sequence). This CDR3 spans 13 amino acids. V was trimmed by 5 bases and J by 8 bases, leaving 13 bases between them. The CDR3 sequence: CSAFRRWDSPLHF. DNA for the CDR3: TGCAGTGCTTTCAGAAGATGGGATTCACCCCTCCACTTT.

CDR3 nucleotides: TGTGCCAGCAGCCCGGGGCAAAACACCAACAATGAGCAGTTCTTC. Its protein is CASSPGQNTNNEQFF. The V and J genes are TRBV3-1 and TRBJ2-1; D could derive from TRBD1 or TRBD2 (5 bases each). Trimming took off 4 bases at V and 5 bases at J, with 15 bases between the two ends. The CDR3 spans 15 residues. Germline CDR1 and CDR2: LGHDT and YNNKEL (reference sequence).

The genes are TRBV5-6 and TRBJ1-4; 7 bases line up with TRBD1. This CDR3 spans 16 amino acids. CDR1 SGHDT and CDR2 YYEEEE come from the germline V gene. J gave up 8 bases and V 0 bases, and 10 bases lay outside the gene matches. Here the CDR3 DNA reads TGTGCCAGCAGCTTGGGGCTACAGGGGAAGCGGGAAAAACTGTTTTTT. Its protein is CASSLGLQGKREKLFF.

This clonotype was observed many times. This chain connects TRBV7-3 to TRBJ2-7, with D unclear. V lost 5 bases, J lost 1 base, and 12 bases lay in between. The CDR3 consists of 14 residues. In germline, CDR1 is SGHTA, CDR2 FQGTGA. This CDR3 is CASSPAVGSYEQYF. The DNA of the CDR3 is TGTGCCAGCAGCCCCGCGGTGGGTTCCTACGAGCAGTACTTC.

This clonotype was detected only a few times. The CDR3 sequence: CASSLGELAKANEQFF. The CDR3 bases are TGCGCCAGCAGCTTGGGGGAGCTAGCAAAGGCCAATGAGCAGTTCTTC. This chain links TRBV5-1 with TRBJ2-1; D possibly corresponds to TRBD2 (5 bases). CDR1 and CDR2 (germline): SGHRS, YFSETQ. V lost 0 bases, J lost 6 bases, and 16 bases lay in between. This CDR3 spans 16 amino acids.

The rearrangement links TRBV18 to TRBJ1-3; weak D call: TRBD1 (5 bases). The V end lost 4 bases, the J end lost 5 bases, and 18 bases lay between the germline ends. The CDR3 length is 16 residues. From germline, CDR1 is KGHSH and CDR2 LQKENI. The CDR3 DNA follows: TGTGCCAGCTCACACGGGACCGGCAGAGACCGAAACACCATATATTTT. This encodes CASSHGTGRDRNTIYF. Based on the CDR3 plus reference TRBV18 and TRBJ1-3, the full variable domain is NAGVMQNPRHLVRRRGQEARLRCSPMKGHSHVYWYRQLPEEGLKFMVYLQKENIIDESGMPKERFSAEFPKEGPSILRIQQVVRGDSAAYFCASSHGTGRDRNTIYFGEGSWLTVV.

The CDR3 sequence is CSAEAGDTYEQYF. Written as DNA, the CDR3 is TGCAGTGCGGAGGCGGGGGACACCTACGAGCAGTACTTC. The gene calls are TRBV20-1 and TRBJ2-7; weak D call: TRBD2 (7 bases). CDR3 size: 13 residues. The germline V gene encodes CDR1 DFQATT and CDR2 SNEGSKA (reference sequence). V was pared by 6 bases and J by 2 bases, with 14 bases between.

This clonotype was recorded many times. The chain is built from TRBV10-3 and TRBJ1-2, with D tentatively TRBD1 (6 bases). The ends were cut back, 6 bases at V and 2 bases at J, with 25 bases in the middle. The CDR3 length is 18 residues. Germline V gene lookup returns CDR1 ENHRY and CDR2 SYGVKD. The DNA for the CDR3 is TGTGCCATCAGCCCGAATTTTTCCGGGACAATTTCGAACTATGGCTACACCTTC. Translated, it gives CAISPNFSGTISNYGYTF.

This clonotype has a count of ten or more. The chain combines TRBV4-3 with TRBJ1-1; D not certain. Deletions cut 0 bases from V and 4 bases from J, with 9 bases between. Germline loops: CDR1 LGHNA, CDR2 YSLEER. This CDR3 is 14 amino acids long. The CDR3 region is CASSQEGRATEAFF. DNA for the CDR3: TGCGCCAGCAGCCAAGAAGGGAGGGCCACTGAAGCTTTCTTT.

This chain joins TRBV2 and TRBJ2-3, with D possibly TRBD1 on 6 matching bases. In germline, CDR1 is SNHLY, CDR2 FYNNEI. Trimming left V 3 bases short and J 0 bases short, with 7 bases between. The CDR3 totals 14 residues. This CDR3 reads CASSDRGSTDTQYF. The CDR3 nucleotides are TGTGCCAGCAGTGACAGGGGAAGCACAGATACGCAGTATTTT.

Many counts were recorded for this clonotype. The gene calls are TRBV18 and TRBJ1-1; D gene unclear. Germline V gene lookup returns CDR1 KGHSH and CDR2 LQKENI. V lost 6 bases to trimming and J lost 3 bases, with 14 bases between them. This CDR3 has 14 amino acids. The CDR3 bases are TGTGCCAGCTCGGAGACTTGGAGGGACACTGAAGCTTTCTTT. It codes for CASSETWRDTEAFF.

This chain links TRBV29-1 with TRBJ2-2; the D gene is possibly TRBD1 (6 bases). This CDR3 is 13 amino acids long. V shed 7 bases and J shed 2 bases, with 11 bases lying between them. Germline V gene lookup returns CDR1 SQVTM and CDR2 ANQGSEA. CDR3 loop: CSARTANTGELFF. CDR3 sequence (DNA): TGCAGCGCGAGGACAGCAAACACCGGGGAGCTGTTTTTT.

This clonotype was picked up many times. The chain combines TRBV20-1 with TRBJ2-1; 7 bases agree with TRBD1. V shed 4 bases and J 4 bases; nucleotides not matched to a gene: 10. Germline CDR1 reads DFQATT; CDR2 reads SNEGSKA (reference sequence). The CDR3 has 15 residues. The CDR3 sequence is CSATPPGQPYNEQFF. The CDR3 DNA sequence: TGCAGTGCTACCCCACCGGGACAGCCTTACAATGAGCAGTTCTTC.

This clonotype was observed many times. V and J are TRBV20-1 and TRBJ2-4, with 7 bases that match TRBD2. CDR3 length: 15 residues. From germline, CDR1 is DFQATT and CDR2 SNEGSKA (reference sequence). After removal of 0 bases from V and 9 bases from J, the junction contained 11 bases not matched to a gene. CDR3 nucleotide sequence: TGCAGTGCTAGAGATGGGAGGGCCCCTTTGGGCATTCAGTACTTC. Translating it yields CSARDGRAPLGIQYF.

This clonotype was seen more than once but under ten times. This chain uses TRBV10-3 with TRBJ1-2; D unresolved. Trimming took 2 bases from V and 4 from J, leaving 8 bases between them. This CDR3 comprises 13 residues. Germline V gene lookup returns CDR1 ENHRY and CDR2 SYGVKD. CDR3 protein: CAISENRGYGYTF. CDR3 sequence (DNA): TGTGCCATCAGTGAGAATCGGGGCTATGGCTACACCTTC.

This clonotype occurred a few times. The chain carries TRBV7-2 and TRBJ2-6; D is perhaps TRBD1 (5 bases). The CDR3 covers 16 residues. V was trimmed by 2 bases and J by 2 bases, leaving 10 bases between them. Germline CDR1 and CDR2: SGHTA and FQGNSA. The CDR3 region has the DNA TGTGCCAGCAGCTTACAGGGTTGGGCTGGGGCCAACGTCCTGACTTTC. Translated: CASSLQGWAGANVLTF.